A selection of T cell receptor beta chains follows, all from one sample in a study of shared clonotypes between healthy human individuals. TCRdb keeps only in-frame clones here, not all; method: immunoSEQ multiplex PCR. The table records 1,500,000 or so clones, approximately 96% of them present only once. Sequencing was done on a sample of naive CD4+ T cells sorted from blood. The receptors were gathered from a young man in good health. Each CDR3 is given with its conserved first and last residue. Each record gives: clone size, J gene, D gene, V gene, CDR3 DNA, CDR3 protein. D genes are given only for firm matches. Rows may omit the clone size; those that give it use once, few, many or a size class.

NA,TRBJ1-5,TRBD1,TRBV7-8,TGTGCCAGCAGCCTCAGGCCCCTTGACAGGGTTCAGCCCCAGCATTTT,CASSLRPLDRVQPQHF
once,TRBJ1-2,NA,TRBV6-1,TGTGCCAGCAGTGACGGGGCGTATGGCTACACCTTC,CASSDGAYGYTF
NA,TRBJ2-3,TRBD2,TRBV2,TGTGCCAGCAGCACCGGGACTAGCTCAGATACGCAGTATTTT,CASSTGTSSDTQYF
once,TRBJ1-1,NA,TRBV6-6,TGTGCCAGCTGCTACGGTCACCCCAGGAACACTGAAGCTTTCTTT,CASCYGHPRNTEAFF
NA,TRBJ1-1,NA,TRBV5-6,TGTGCCAGCAGCTTTCCCGGGGGCACTGAAGCTTTCTTT,CASSFPGGTEAFF
once,TRBJ2-3,NA,TRBV5-1,TGCGCCAGCGCTAACAGGGTCTTTAAGGTAGATACGCAGTATTTT,CASANRVFKVDTQYF
NA,TRBJ2-5,TRBD1,TRBV5-1,TGCGCCAGCAGCCGCCCGGGACAGGTGGTTCAGACCCAGTACTTC,CASSRPGQVVQTQYF
NA,TRBJ2-7,TRBD1,TRBV5-6,TGTGCCAGCAGCCGAGTAGACAGGGCCCACGAGCAGTACTTC,CASSRVDRAHEQYF
NA,TRBJ2-5,NA,TRBV10-3,TGTGCCATCAGTGAGTCGACAATCGGGGAGACCCAGTACTTC,CAISESTIGETQYF
once,TRBJ1-2,NA,TRBV11-2,TGTGCCAGCAGCTCGTGGGGCTGGAATGGCTACACCTTC,CASSSWGWNGYTF
once,TRBJ2-7,NA,TRBV5-6,TGTGCCAGCAGCCCGTCGGCGGGCTACGAGCAGTACTTC,CASSPSAGYEQYF